This record concerns one T cell receptor (beta chain) sequence. Antigen unknown. V lost 7 bases to trimming and J lost 2 bases, with 8 bases between them. Germline loops: CDR1 SQVTM, CDR2 ANQGSEA. This CDR3 comprises 11 residues. The repertoire was sequenced with immunoSEQ multiplex PCR; TCRdb's copy has only in-frame clones and lacks some. The sample records about 99,000 clones, 80% to 90% being singletons. This specimen belongs to a study of T cell responses to AZD1222 COVID-19 vaccine. Study-wide results and limits: Regions left unmutated in variants are reportedly the target of nearly half of spike-specific TCRs.

The source of this sequence is an adult in good health. The rearrangement links TRBV29-1 to TRBJ1-2; D remains unclear. The source material was peripheral blood, sampled on day 0 of AZD1222 vaccination. The CDR3 nucleotides read TGCAGCGGGCAGGTGAACTATGGCTACACCTTC. Encoded protein: CSGQVNYGYTF.